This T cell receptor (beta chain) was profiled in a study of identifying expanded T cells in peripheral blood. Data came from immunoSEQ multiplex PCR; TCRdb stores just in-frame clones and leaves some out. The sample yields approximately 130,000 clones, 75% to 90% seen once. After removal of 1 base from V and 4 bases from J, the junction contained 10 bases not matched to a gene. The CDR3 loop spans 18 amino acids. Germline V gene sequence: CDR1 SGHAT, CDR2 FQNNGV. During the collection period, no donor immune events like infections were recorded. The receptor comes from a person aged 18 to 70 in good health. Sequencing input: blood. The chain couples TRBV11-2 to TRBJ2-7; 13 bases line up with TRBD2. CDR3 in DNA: TGTGCCAGCAGCTTAGTCTTTACTAGCGGGGGGGCCTTTTACGAGCAGTACTTC. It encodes CASSLVFTSGGAFYEQYF. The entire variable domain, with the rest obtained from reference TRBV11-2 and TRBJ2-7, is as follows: EAGVAQSPRYKIIEKRQSVAFWCNPISGHATLYWYQQILGQGPKLLIQFQNNGVVDDSQLPKDRFSAERLKGVDSTLKIQPAKLEDSAVYLCASSLVFTSGGAFYEQYFGPGTRLTVT.